Included here is one T cell receptor (beta chain) sequence, with context. Its antigen target is currently unknown. No clone much larger than this one lies a single base away; base qualities are absent. Libraries were constructed by the immunoSEQ multiplex PCR assay. The multiplex PCR relied on a mix of 60 forward primers for TCR Vbeta segments and 13 reverse primers for TCR Jbeta segments. Amplification of the CDR3 region of rearranged TCR beta genes was performed with a multiplex PCR assay on genomic DNA. On the Illumina HiSeq System, the amplified TCR beta libraries were sequenced as 87-base-pair reads. Per the authors' processing: A later analysis tallied tens of millions of unique TCR beta chains across the 666 repertoires, and about 12 million of those chains were shared by two or more donors. To remove PCR and sequencing errors, raw reads were error-corrected and collapsed into unique sequences using a nearest-neighbor algorithm that merged closely related sequences. CDR3 sequences were aligned to IMGT reference sequences to assign V, D and J gene segments. For a sequence to be retained, at least a six-nucleotide match to both a V gene segment and a J gene segment was required. A rearrangement counted as productive if the CDR3 had no stop codons and remained in frame with V and J, and every other rearrangement counted as non-productive. CDR3 was defined according to IMGT convention as the region running from the second conserved V-encoded cysteine to the conserved J-encoded phenylalanine. The earlier analysis of about 570 of the donors excluded any sequence lacking an unambiguous match to a single V gene segment. An earlier analysis of several hundred of the donors called V segments functional above 56.7% productive rearrangements and segregating when the between-donor standard deviation exceeded 5%. A statistical classification framework was built for diagnosing cytomegalovirus status from the catalog of TCR beta chain sequences. In a later analysis, TCR nucleotide sequences were compared against IMGT/GENE-DB human TR gene sequences so that V and J genes could be assigned. In a later analysis, CDR3 sequences and most-parsimonious VDJ recombination scenarios were assigned using the TCRdist pipeline. In a later analysis, each TCR beta chain was defined by its CDR3 amino acid sequence together with its V-gene family, and reads lacking a unique V-gene family were excluded. To address suspected cross-contamination and a sequencing artifact, a later analysis removed under 600 highly shared, low-generation-probability nucleotide sequences. A later analysis calculated a clonal expansion index for each public chain from normalized within-repertoire ranks of inferred template counts. Generation probabilities in a later analysis came from a VDJ recombination model fitted to out-of-frame rearrangements, and those results were checked against IGoR. In a later analysis, TCR-TCR, TCR-HLA and TCR-CMV co-occurrence was scored with hypergeometric tests, and a repertoire-size bias correction was applied to TCR pairs. False discovery rates were estimated in a later analysis by permuting HLA or CMV assignments 20 times. In a later analysis, co-occurring TCRs were grouped with DBSCAN, and TCRdist sequence similarity was added when clustering was performed within HLA-allele-positive subsets. Co-occurrence clustering excluded repertoires with fewer than 30,000 or more than 120,000 public chains, plus five with anomalous nucleotide sharing. TCRdb re-hosts the immuneACCESS table, in-frame sequences only. Its copies lack some clones; in the studies checked, an unresolved V gene accounts for under half of them, and the cause for the rest is not known. V and J calls and clone size are as listed in that table; D and trimming were resolved from the DNA. In this sample the table shows under 150,000 clones, around four fifths of which occur a single time. Together, the top ten hold roughly 1.2% of the sample.

These data come from a study of cytomegalovirus exposure and HLA in healthy donors (dated 2017 in TCRdb). As for the study more broadly: In an earlier analysis of under 600 of the donors, approximately 260 Gb of sequence data and just under 120 million unique TCR beta sequences from 150 million to 200 million T cells were reported. An early release covering over 500 HLA-typed donors comprised approximately 300 gigabases of sequencing data and 85 million to 100 million unique TCR sequences. Of the roughly 410 genotyped donors, approximately 81% were placed in the genetic ancestry cluster associated with self-reported Caucasian donors. The study was designed to test whether signatures of past pathogen exposure could be identified by cataloging public T cell receptors. The study used immunosequencing to profile the T cell repertoires of 666 subjects and linked those repertoires to cytomegalovirus serostatus. A separate validation cohort of roughly 110 different subjects was used in addition to the approximately 700-subject first cohort. The study combined high-throughput TCR immunosequencing, statistical association of individual TCRs with disease status, and machine learning to predict cytomegalovirus infection status. To study patterns of TCR occurrence, a later analysis re-analyzed previously published TCR beta repertoires from several hundred donors and added high-resolution HLA genotyping. Rather than drawing on any new phenotypic data, the later analysis identified candidate immune exposures from TCR beta sequences and the way those sequences occurred across donors. An earlier analysis of about 600 of the donors used high-throughput TCR beta sequencing to judge whether each TCR beta V gene segment behaved as functional or pseudogenic. Donor age, sex, ethnicity and CMV serostatus were collected together with the repertoire data. A later genetic analysis used genome-wide SNP genotypes for 398 of the 666 donors, treating that subset as a discovery cohort. All discovery cohort repertoires had been generated using a single sequencing platform. Both class I and class II loci were covered by HLA typing, at four-digit resolution. The number of typed donors differed by locus: about 620-640 for A, B, C, DRB1 and DQB1; 522 for DQA1; approximately 600 for DPA1; and some 430 for DPB1. Five DR-DQ haplotypes were treated as single units for association and clustering because of strong linkage in the cohort. Among some 410 genotyped donors of the cohort, an average of roughly 230,000 unique TCR beta nucleotide sequences was sequenced per donor, of which roughly 18% were non-productive. The research as a whole found: Compared with equally common non-associated chains, HLA-associated TCR beta chains in a later analysis were more clonally expanded and had lower generation probabilities. Linkage disequilibrium might explain the correlated functional status among segregating V segments, but an unknown experimental factor could not be excluded. A cluster of highly shared sequence variants was judged likely to be a technical artifact of the sequencing pipeline. Cytomegalovirus status was reported to be diagnosed by the classifier with high specificity and sensitivity in both the original and validation cohorts. Only TCR beta chains were sequenced in this cohort, and the absence of alpha or paired-chain data limited detectable features. Most CMV-associated TCR beta chains appeared to be HLA-restricted in a later analysis, and the HLA associations seemed to be driven largely by CMV exposure. In a later analysis, TCR association rates were found to vary across HLA loci, with the most associated TCRs seen for DRB1 alleles and the fewest for HLA-C alleles. In a later genetic analysis, a missense DCLRE1C variant was associated with V-gene and J-gene trimming of TCR beta chains, and the association was replicated in an independent cohort. The authors suggested that the approach could potentially be generalized to other disease states and immunological phenotypes. A total of roughly 160 TCR beta chains were listed by the study as associated with cytomegalovirus. Broadly in line with IMGT annotations, most TCR beta V segments showed up in productive rearrangements about 87% or about 30% of the time in an earlier analysis of several hundred of the donors. In a later analysis, about 16,000 TCR beta sequences were associated with specific HLA alleles at a false discovery rate of 0.05. In a later analysis, several top co-occurrence clusters were reported to appear linked to parvovirus B19, influenza, CMV and Epstein-Barr virus. For the cohort, immune exposure information was limited to CMV serostatus. Compared with the roughly 670-donor mean, donors in an Asian-associated ancestry cluster had fewer N-insertions in productive TCRs, according to a later genetic analysis. Some IMGT-functional V segments, including TRBV6-2 and TRBV6-3, could not be distinguished by the 87-base-pair reads and were therefore excluded. A further reported finding was that TCR beta sequences accurately predicted the HLA-A and HLA-B alleles for most subjects in the first cohort. Most TCR sequences were seen in very few donors, while some public TCRs were found in many individuals. Because HLA typing was missing for some donors at each locus, association tests included only the typed subset. Sequencing depth was assumed to be roughly uniform across donors in the presence/absence analyses, though that assumption may not hold. Because counts were too low, some 17 rarely observed V segments, including chromosome 9 orphons, were left out of the earlier analysis of 587 of the donors. Three of the identified cytomegalovirus-associated TCR beta chains were confirmed in vitro to be specific for cytomegalovirus antigens. Assigning TCR associations to individual alleles was difficult when HLA alleles, especially DR and DQ, strongly co-occurred.

The germline V and J ends show losses of 8 bases and 1 base respectively, and no gene match explains 7 bases of the junction. CDR1 and CDR2, per the germline V gene, are WSHSY and SAAADI. There are 16 amino acids in the CDR3, from cysteine to phenylalanine inclusive. The sequence is cut down to CDR3 DNA, 48 bases in frame from base 1. In total, roughly 670 healthy bone marrow donors made up the cohort. Cohort members were all nominally healthy when sampled, although unrecorded immune exposures were likely present. The donor was CMV seropositive and belonged to the group of 250 to 300 seropositive cohort members. A peripheral blood sample was collected from each donor, and TCR beta sequencing was performed on peripheral blood mononuclear cells. The Qiagen DNeasy Blood Extraction Kit was used to extract genomic DNA from the blood cell samples.

The sequence is built from TRBV10-2 and TRBJ1-6; TRBD1 lines up with 8 middle nucleotides. The specimen was PBMCs. This clonotype originated in a male donor in good health and CMV-seropositive. The CDR3 amino acid sequence is: CASRGTGASYNSPLHF. The base sequence is TGCGCCAGCCGAGGGACAGGTGCTTCCTATAATTCACCCCTCCACTTT.